The entry that follows covers one TCR beta chain sequence. Its antigen is not known. Per sample, no less than 5.5 micrograms of total RNA were extracted. The CDR3 extends over 13 amino acids. V was trimmed by 6 bases and J by 4 bases, leaving 15 bases between them. Germline CDR1 and CDR2: SQVTM and ANQGSEA. The entry originates in a study of blood T cells in healthy people across ages. About the study: Researchers report that template switching captured about one barcoded beta molecule per two T cells.

Together with a sample-barcoded 5' primer, a J-beta primer mix was included in a second PCR lasting about 7 to 11 cycles. TCRdb itself ran the 5' RACE reads through MiXCR, one entry per CDR3 protein. The sample carries about 1.6 million distinct CDR3 sequences, roughly 32% recorded once. Findings and caveats of the study: It was found that TCR beta diversity correlated strongly with the percentage of naive T cells. Long-lived donors exceeded aged donors in naive CD4+ cells and diversity.

The sequenced sample consisted of blood. The sequence came from a woman in her twenties or thirties in good health. This rearrangement joins TRBV29-1 to TRBJ1-2, with TRBD1 as a possible D gene (6 bases). CDR3 loop: CSVGAGEGYGYTF. Here the CDR3 DNA reads TGCAGCGTCGGGGCAGGGGAGGGCTATGGCTACACCTTC.